The present T cell receptor (beta chain) was sequenced within a study of blood T cell repertoires in COVID-19. Background on the study: Donors in the United States, Italy and Spain gave samples during acute or convalescent COVID-19. T cells, B-cell-depleted T cells, or PBMCs provided the cDNA or gDNA that served as material.

Trimming shortened V by 10 bases and J by 4 bases, and 21 bases separated the two germline ends. The germline V gene encodes CDR1 MNHEY and CDR2 SMNVEV (reference sequence). This CDR3 is built from 15 residues. Original handling: Reference gene primers were amplified, and this amplification served to estimate nucleated cell counts. The protocol was immunoSEQ multiplex PCR, while the TCRdb copy is restricted to in-frame clones and leaves out a portion. V and J calls and clone size are as listed in that table; D and trimming were resolved from the DNA. Counted here are about 120,000 clones, 85% occurring once; the ten biggest clones make up approximately 11%.

J is TRBJ2-3 and V is TRBV27; D is possibly TRBD2 (6 bases). Sequenced material: peripheral blood. The clonotype was recovered from a man older than 75 with acute or convalescent COVID-19. The CDR3 spells CATRKGAGSADTQYF. The CDR3 DNA reads TGTGCCACTCGCAAGGGTGCGGGAAGTGCAGATACGCAGTATTTT.